The rows below give T cell receptor beta chains drawn from one sample of a study of blood T cell repertoires in COVID-19. The method was immunoSEQ multiplex PCR; TCRdb's version includes in-frame clones alone and lacks a portion of them. The table has a few hundred thousand clones, 85% to 90% seen once. The sequenced material came from peripheral blood. These receptors all stem from a woman in her thirties or forties with acute or convalescent COVID-19. Each CDR3 is given with its conserved first and last residue. A D gene is named only where the DNA matches it firmly. Rows give clone size only sometimes, using once, few, many, or a class for an expanded clone.

TRBV5-1,TRBD1,TRBJ1-6,17,NA,CASSSSTGTAFNSPLHF
TRBV6-6,NA,TRBJ1-2,13,NA,CASKPTTHYGYTF
TRBV15,NA,TRBJ2-3,16,NA,CATSSGLLMSTDTQYF
TRBV5-1,NA,TRBJ2-2,16,NA,CASSLLRGANTGELFF
TRBV7-8,NA,TRBJ1-1,13,NA,CASSLRGNTEAFF
TRBV27,NA,TRBJ1-4,13,NA,CASSRQVAEKLFF
TRBV9,NA,TRBJ1-2,13,NA,CASSEDINYGYTF
TRBV19,TRBD1,TRBJ1-2,14,NA,CASQSAPGQGSYTF
TRBV5-1,NA,TRBJ1-6,13,few,CASSLIENSPLHF
TRBV5-1,NA,TRBJ1-2,15,once,CASSRGVQGDYGYTF
TRBV2,TRBD1,TRBJ2-5,14,NA,CASRVDREIGSQYF
TRBV15,TRBD1,TRBJ1-2,14,NA,CATSIGQGAYGYTF
TRBV2,TRBD2,TRBJ2-1,11,NA,CGRREGNEQFF
TRBV7-2,NA,TRBJ1-2,13,once,CASSKRGSYGYTF
TRBV6-1,NA,TRBJ1-3,16,once,CASSEAAGARGNTIYF
TRBV30,TRBD1,TRBJ1-4,10,NA,CASEQGQLFF
TRBV3-1/TRBV3-2,TRBD1,TRBJ1-6,15,NA,CASSPRQGGNSPLHF
TRBV15,NA,TRBJ1-3,16,NA,CATSRVRVGTGNTIYF
TRBV2,NA,TRBJ1-1,14,once,CASSEFRGSSEAFF
TRBV13,NA,TRBJ1-6,13,NA,CASSPGYNSPLHF
TRBV28,NA,TRBJ1-2,14,NA,CASIPRGRRYGYTF
TRBV29-1,NA,TRBJ2-2,12,NA,CSALNSGTKLFF
TRBV4-2,TRBD2,TRBJ2-5,19,few,CASSQDPRASGGLGETQYF
TRBV7-6,NA,TRBJ1-1,14,NA,CASSPFGDTTEAFF
TRBV9,TRBD1,TRBJ2-5,14,NA,CASSPGTVQETQYF
TRBV5-1,NA,TRBJ2-5,13,few,CASSSNTQETQYF
TRBV19,NA,TRBJ1-3,13,NA,CASSDRPGNTIYF
TRBV19,TRBD1,TRBJ1-5,14,NA,CASSYRRGDQPQHF
TRBV5-1,NA,TRBJ1-1,14,NA,CASSLAGAGTEAFF
TRBV5-1,NA,TRBJ1-1,13,NA,CASRVTVNTEAFF
TRBV12-3/TRBV12-4,NA,TRBJ1-6,13,NA,CAIRQTYNSPLHF
TRBV27,TRBD1,TRBJ1-2,12,NA,CASSSDRGGYTF